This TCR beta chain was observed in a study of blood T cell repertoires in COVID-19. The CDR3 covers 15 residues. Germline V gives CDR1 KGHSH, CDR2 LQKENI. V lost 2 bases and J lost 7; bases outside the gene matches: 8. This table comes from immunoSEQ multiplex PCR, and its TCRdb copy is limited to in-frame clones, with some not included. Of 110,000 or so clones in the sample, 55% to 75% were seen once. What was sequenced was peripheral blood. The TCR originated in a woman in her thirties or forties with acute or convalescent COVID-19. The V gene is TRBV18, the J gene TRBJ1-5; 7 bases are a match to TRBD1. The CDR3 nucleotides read TGTGCCAGCTCACCAAGAGGACAGGCAGGACAGCCCCAGCATTTT. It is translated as CASSPRGQAGQPQHF.